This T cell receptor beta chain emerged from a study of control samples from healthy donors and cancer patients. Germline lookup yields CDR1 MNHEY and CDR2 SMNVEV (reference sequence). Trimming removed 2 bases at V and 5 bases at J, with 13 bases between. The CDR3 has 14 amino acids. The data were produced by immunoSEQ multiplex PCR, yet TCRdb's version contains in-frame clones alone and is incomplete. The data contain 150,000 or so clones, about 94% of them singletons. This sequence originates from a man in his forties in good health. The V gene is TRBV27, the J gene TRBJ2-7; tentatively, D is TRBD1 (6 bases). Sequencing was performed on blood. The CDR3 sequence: CASSLRLGGDEQYF. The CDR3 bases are TGTGCCAGCAGTTTACGATTAGGGGGTGACGAGCAGTACTTC.